This is a list of T cell receptor beta chains from one sample in a study of T cell responses to AZD1222 COVID-19 vaccine. Method: immunoSEQ multiplex PCR; TCRdb's copy keeps in-frame clones and lacks some. The table lists about 110,000 clones, around nine tenths of them singletons. This sample comprised peripheral blood, obtained 28 days after the second AZD1222 dose. Receptor source: an adult who received the AZD1222 COVID-19 vaccine. Each CDR3 is given with its conserved first and last residue. D genes are given only for firm matches. Rows give clone size only sometimes, using once, few, many, or a class for an expanded clone.

clone_size	d_call	v_call	j_call	cdr3_length	cdr3_aa	cdr3_nt
-	-	TRBV11-2	TRBJ1-5	17	CASSLGPAPYGNQPQHF	TGTGCCAGCAGCTTAGGGCCAGCTCCCTACGGCAATCAGCCCCAGCATTTT
-	-	TRBV7-2	TRBJ1-3	15	CASSLAGSSGNTIYF	TGTGCCAGCAGCCTAGCAGGGAGCTCTGGAAACACCATATATTTT
-	TRBD1	TRBV5-1	TRBJ2-1	14	CASSLLQGAGEQFF	TGCGCCAGCAGCTTACTCCAGGGGGCAGGTGAGCAGTTCTTC
-	-	TRBV12-3/TRBV12-4	TRBJ2-1	13	CASTPDRGTEQFF	TGTGCCAGCACCCCGGACCGTGGGACGGAGCAGTTCTTC
-	-	TRBV4-2	TRBJ2-7	15	CASSQVLQSSYEQYF	TGTGCCAGCAGCCAGGTTTTACAGAGCTCCTACGAGCAGTACTTC
-	TRBD2	TRBV5-1	TRBJ2-7	16	CASRASGGYISYEQYF	TGCGCCAGCAGGGCTAGCGGGGGGTACATCTCCTACGAGCAGTACTTC
-	TRBD2	TRBV7-2	TRBJ2-3	17	CASSLGTSGGAIDTQYF	TGTGCCAGCAGCTTGGGGACTAGCGGGGGGGCCATAGATACGCAGTATTTT
-	-	TRBV5-4	TRBJ1-4	16	CASSMGWAGAPEKLFF	TGTGCCAGCAGCATGGGGTGGGCAGGGGCCCCAGAAAAACTGTTTTTT
once	TRBD1	TRBV5-1	TRBJ1-1	12	CASSWTGFEAFF	TGCGCCAGCAGCTGGACAGGGTTTGAAGCTTTCTTT
-	TRBD1	TRBV10-3	TRBJ1-2	16	CAISGSGQPIDYGYTF	TGTGCCATCAGTGGGTCGGGACAGCCAATAGACTATGGCTACACCTTC
-	TRBD2	TRBV2	TRBJ2-7	13	CASRRLAGTEQYF	TGTGCCAGCAGAAGACTAGCGGGGACCGAGCAGTACTTC
-	-	TRBV5-4	TRBJ2-3	15	CASSLRASSTDTQYF	TGTGCCAGCAGCCTGCGAGCTAGTAGCACAGATACGCAGTATTTT
-	-	TRBV23-1	TRBJ1-2	13	CASSVRASYGYTF	TGCGCCAGCAGTGTCAGGGCTAGCTATGGCTACACCTTC
-	-	TRBV10-3	TRBJ1-1	15	CAISGGGYGGTEAFF	TGTGCCATCAGTGGAGGAGGGTATGGTGGGACTGAAGCTTTCTTT
-	TRBD1	TRBV7-9	TRBJ2-7	14	CASSTSGQRQRKYF	TGTGCCAGCAGCACTTCGGGACAGCGACAGAGGAAGTACTTC
-	-	TRBV5-1	TRBJ2-1	14	CASSDSGRVNEQFF	TGCGCCAGCAGCGATTCGGGACGAGTCAATGAGCAGTTCTTC
-	TRBD1	TRBV27	TRBJ2-5	16	CASSPRQRGLLETQYF	TGTGCCAGCAGTCCCAGACAAAGGGGGCTCTTAGAGACCCAGTACTTC
-	-	TRBV7-8	TRBJ1-5	20	CASSPSRTGRRLDSNQPQHF	TGTGCCAGCAGCCCCTCGCGTACGGGGAGGAGGTTGGATAGCAATCAGCCCCAGCATTTT
-	-	TRBV9	TRBJ2-6	18	CASSVGRTARSGANVLTF	TGTGCCAGCAGCGTAGGTCGGACAGCACGCTCTGGGGCCAACGTCCTGACTTTC
-	TRBD1	TRBV19	TRBJ1-2	14	CASSYRGRVYGYTF	TGTGCCAGTAGTTACAGGGGTAGAGTCTATGGCTACACCTTC
-	TRBD2	TRBV5-1	TRBJ2-5	16	CASSSGTSGGQETQYF	TGCGCCAGCAGCTCCGGGACTAGCGGGGGCCAAGAGACCCAGTACTTC
-	-	TRBV20-1	TRBJ1-4	13	CSASAGLEEKLFF	TGCAGTGCTAGTGCAGGGTTGGAGGAAAAACTGTTTTTT
-	-	TRBV13	TRBJ1-4	13	CASSTLTNEKLFF	TGTGCCAGCAGCACCCTTACTAATGAAAAACTGTTTTTT
-	TRBD1	TRBV2	TRBJ2-7	16	CASSPGPGTGDYEQYF	TGTGCCAGCAGCCCTGGCCCCGGGACAGGGGACTACGAGCAGTACTTC
few	-	TRBV28	TRBJ1-5	12	CASRQGNQPQHF	TGTGCCAGCCGACAGGGCAATCAGCCCCAGCATTTT
-	TRBD1	TRBV10-3	TRBJ2-7	15	CAISRGQGAAYEQYF	TGTGCCATCAGCCGCGGGCAGGGGGCGGCCTACGAGCAGTACTTC
-	-	TRBV4-1	TRBJ1-1	17	CATKNRAFEIRNTEAFF	TGCGCCACCAAAAACAGGGCTTTCGAGATTCGGAACACTGAAGCTTTCTTT
-	-	TRBV12-3/TRBV12-4	TRBJ2-1	11	CAVPSYNEQFF	TGTGCCGTCCCTTCCTACAATGAGCAGTTCTTC
-	TRBD1	TRBV11-3	TRBJ2-1	14	CASSLWAGGNEQFF	TGTGCCAGCAGCTTATGGGCAGGGGGCAATGAGCAGTTCTTC
once	-	TRBV10-3	TRBJ1-5	12	CAIRDFDQPQHF	TGTGCCATCCGAGACTTCGATCAGCCCCAGCATTTT
-	TRBD1	TRBV6-1	TRBJ1-1	17	CASSEYRGRETNTEAFF	TGTGCCAGCAGTGAATATAGGGGGCGAGAAACGAACACTGAAGCTTTCTTT
-	TRBD1	TRBV7-8	TRBJ1-4	21	CASSLILVYGDSRPTNEKLFF	TGTGCCAGCAGCTTAATCCTAGTCTACGGGGACAGTCGTCCAACTAATGAAAAACTGTTTTTT
once	-	TRBV7-3	TRBJ2-5	13	CASSLSLGETQYF	TGTGCCAGCAGCTTAAGTTTGGGAGAGACCCAGTACTTC
-	-	TRBV10-2	TRBJ1-2	16	CASSESRTPPNYGYTF	TGCGCCAGCAGTGAGTCGAGGACACCTCCTAACTATGGCTACACCTTC
-	-	TRBV5-4	TRBJ1-3	12	CASSLGENTIYF	TGTGCCAGCAGCTTGGGTGAAAACACCATATATTTT
-	TRBD1	TRBV7-8	TRBJ2-1	17	CASSLDGDRGSGNEQFF	TGTGCCAGCAGCTTAGATGGGGACAGGGGAAGTGGCAATGAGCAGTTCTTC
-	TRBD1	TRBV15	TRBJ1-2	15	CATSRATGGRLGYTF	TGTGCCACCAGCAGAGCGACAGGGGGTCGTCTTGGCTACACCTTC
-	-	TRBV9	TRBJ2-7	14	CASSATVGYVEQYF	TGTGCCAGCAGCGCCACAGTGGGTTATGTCGAGCAGTACTTC
-	-	TRBV2	TRBJ1-6	15	CASSEAWVFNSPLHF	TGTGCCAGCAGTGAAGCTTGGGTTTTCAATTCACCCCTCCACTTT
-	-	TRBV29-1	TRBJ2-1	16	CSVEAVRGIGYNEQFF	TGCAGCGTTGAGGCGGTGAGGGGTATTGGATACAATGAGCAGTTCTTC
-	-	TRBV7-9	TRBJ1-1	16	CASSLTGAELDTEAFF	TGTGCCAGCAGCTTAACGGGGGCGGAGTTGGACACTGAAGCTTTCTTT
-	-	TRBV7-2	TRBJ1-5	14	CASSLTGVNQPQHF	TGTGCCAGCAGCCTGACGGGGGTCAATCAGCCCCAGCATTTT
few	-	TRBV7-3	TRBJ2-1	12	CASSQVGNEQFF	TGTGCCAGCAGTCAAGTGGGCAATGAGCAGTTCTTC
-	-	TRBV18	TRBJ2-3	14	CASSPPVGTDTQYF	TGTGCCAGCTCACCACCGGTCGGAACAGATACGCAGTATTTT